Listed below are T cell receptor beta chains from one sample, sequenced in a study of blood T cell repertoires in COVID-19. The repertoire was sequenced with immunoSEQ multiplex PCR; TCRdb's copy has only in-frame clones and lacks some. The sample lists about 95,000 clones; roughly 76% were seen once. The sample taken for sequencing was peripheral blood. The receptors originated from a man older than 75 with COVID-19, enrolled during active disease. Each CDR3 is given with its conserved first and last residue. The D gene is left open where the match is weak. Not all rows give a size; the values are once, few, many and, for expanded clones, a class.

D: .; V: TRBV28; J: TRBJ2-7; size: .; DNA: TGTGCCAGTAGGGACTTCACCTACGAGCAGTACTTC; CDR3: CASRDFTYEQYF
D: .; V: TRBV10-3; J: TRBJ2-5; size: .; DNA: TGTGCCGCCAGGGGAGACCAAGAGACCCAGTACTTC; CDR3: CAARGDQETQYF
D: .; V: TRBV7-2; J: TRBJ1-6; size: .; DNA: TGTGCCAGCAGCTTAAGGGCTTCCGCGGGAGGCTCACCCCTCCACTTT; CDR3: CASSLRASAGGSPLHF
D: .; V: TRBV19; J: TRBJ1-6; size: .; DNA: TGTGCCAGTAGTATAGAAGAGGGGAGGTATAATTCACCCCTCCACTTT; CDR3: CASSIEEGRYNSPLHF
D: TRBD1; V: TRBV7-2; J: TRBJ1-2; size: .; DNA: TGTGCCAGCAGCTCAGGGACAGGGGGCAGGGGCTACACCTTC; CDR3: CASSSGTGGRGYTF
D: .; V: TRBV25-1; J: TRBJ1-1; size: .; DNA: TGTGCCAGCAGTGCAGGGGATGAAGCTTTCTTT; CDR3: CASSAGDEAFF
D: .; V: TRBV11-2; J: TRBJ2-3; size: .; DNA: TGTGCCAGCAGTCGGGATGACCATTCGCAGTATTTT; CDR3: CASSRDDHSQYF
D: TRBD1; V: TRBV24-1; J: TRBJ2-1; size: .; DNA: TGTGCCACCCGGCGGGCAGGGGGTTCGGGTGAGCAGTTCTTC; CDR3: CATRRAGGSGEQFF
D: .; V: TRBV3-1/TRBV3-2; J: TRBJ2-3; size: .; DNA: TGTGCCAGCAGCCAAGATCCCCCAACAGATACGCAGTATTTT; CDR3: CASSQDPPTDTQYF
D: .; V: TRBV20-1; J: TRBJ2-7; size: .; DNA: TGCAGTGCCAGTACAACAGGGTTCTCCGAGCAGTACTTC; CDR3: CSASTTGFSEQYF
D: TRBD1; V: TRBV6-6; J: TRBJ1-1; size: once; DNA: TGTGCCAGCAGTAGGGGACAGGGTGCGGGGACTGAAGCTTTCTTT; CDR3: CASSRGQGAGTEAFF
D: .; V: TRBV30; J: TRBJ2-1; size: .; DNA: TGTGCCTGGAGTGAATTGAGCTCCTACAATGAGCAGTTCTTC; CDR3: CAWSELSSYNEQFF
D: TRBD1; V: TRBV18; J: TRBJ2-1; size: .; DNA: TGTGCCAGCTCACCACCGACAGGGGGCGCGCTTAATGAGCAGTTCTTC; CDR3: CASSPPTGGALNEQFF
D: .; V: TRBV5-1; J: TRBJ2-7; size: .; DNA: TGCGCCAGCAGCTTAGGGGGACAGCACTTCGCGGGGGAGCAGTACTTC; CDR3: CASSLGGQHFAGEQYF
D: TRBD2; V: TRBV19; J: TRBJ2-1; size: .; DNA: TGTGCCAGTAGTATACGGGGGGTGGTGTATGAGCAGTTCTTC; CDR3: CASSIRGVVYEQFF
D: TRBD2; V: TRBV6-5; J: TRBJ2-3; size: .; DNA: TGTGCCAGCAGACGAGCTGAGCGGGGGGCGGTTACGCAGTATTTT; CDR3: CASRRAERGAVTQYF
D: .; V: TRBV7-2; J: TRBJ2-5; size: .; DNA: TGTGCCAGCAGAGGGGGAAAGAAAGAGACCCAGTACTTC; CDR3: CASRGGKKETQYF
D: .; V: TRBV19; J: TRBJ1-1; size: once; DNA: TGTGCCAGTAGTATCGGGACAACCTACACTGAAGCTTTCTTT; CDR3: CASSIGTTYTEAFF
D: .; V: TRBV6-5; J: TRBJ2-1; size: few; DNA: TGTGCCAGCAGTTACAAGCGGAGCTCCTACAATGAGCAGTTCTTC; CDR3: CASSYKRSSYNEQFF
D: .; V: TRBV6-1; J: TRBJ2-7; size: medium-sized; DNA: TGTGCCAGCAGTGAAGCATACCAGGCCAAGGGGTACGAGCAGTACTTC; CDR3: CASSEAYQAKGYEQYF
D: .; V: TRBV29-1; J: TRBJ2-1; size: .; DNA: TGCAGCGTTGATTTCGACCAGCGCCAAGGAGTTTACAATGAGCAGTTCTTC; CDR3: CSVDFDQRQGVYNEQFF
D: TRBD1; V: TRBV10-3; J: TRBJ1-2; size: once; DNA: TGTGCCACCACATACAGGGGGCGGTATGGCTACACCTTC; CDR3: CATTYRGRYGYTF